The TCR beta chain described here comes from a study of blood T cell repertoires in COVID-19. Turning to the study itself: Italy, Spain and the United States were the sources of the convalescent and acute COVID-19 samples. Sample material is recorded as cDNA or gDNA derived from T cells, B-cell-depleted T cells, or PBMCs.

Remarks on this clone: At one of its ends the junction is not consistent with the germline gene, which may arise from a read error.

Per the study methods: Cell counts per sample came from amplifying reference gene primers. The data were produced by immunoSEQ multiplex PCR, yet TCRdb's version contains in-frame clones alone and is incomplete. The D gene and trimming were derived from the DNA, and the V and J assignments and clone size from that table. The top ten clones hold 3.6% of a sample with more than 100,000 clones, about 90% of them seen once. Specimen: peripheral blood. This sequence was found in an older woman with acute or convalescent COVID-19.

The CDR3, as DNA: TGTGCCACCAGTGATTCGGAAAGAGGGGGGCTGTTTTTT. This translates into CATSDSERGGLFF. The chain joins TRBV24-1 to TRBJ2-2; possible D gene TRBD1, 6 bases. The CDR3 sequence is 13 residues long. The V gene's germline CDR1 is KGHDR and CDR2 SFDVKD.